This T cell receptor beta chain stems from a study of blood T cell repertoires in COVID-19. Germline V gene lookup returns CDR1 SGDLS and CDR2 YYNGEE. There are 15 residues in the CDR3. Trimming took 3 bases from V and 1 from J; bases not matched to a gene: 4. Per the original data handling: Counts of nucleated cells, estimated from reference gene primer amplification, were obtained. Libraries were prepared by immunoSEQ multiplex PCR; TCRdb keeps only in-frame clonotypes and omits some of them. V and J calls and clone size come straight from that table; D and trimming were deduced from the DNA. The sample contains roughly 40,000 clones, about 86% of which appear only once.

The receptor was isolated from a man aged 65 to 79 with acute or convalescent COVID-19. The genes are TRBV9 and TRBJ1-5; 7 bases fit TRBD1. The material sequenced was peripheral blood. The CDR3 bases are TGTGCCAGCAGCGCTTCGACAGGGAGCAATCAGCCCCAGCATTTT. It translates to CASSASTGSNQPQHF.